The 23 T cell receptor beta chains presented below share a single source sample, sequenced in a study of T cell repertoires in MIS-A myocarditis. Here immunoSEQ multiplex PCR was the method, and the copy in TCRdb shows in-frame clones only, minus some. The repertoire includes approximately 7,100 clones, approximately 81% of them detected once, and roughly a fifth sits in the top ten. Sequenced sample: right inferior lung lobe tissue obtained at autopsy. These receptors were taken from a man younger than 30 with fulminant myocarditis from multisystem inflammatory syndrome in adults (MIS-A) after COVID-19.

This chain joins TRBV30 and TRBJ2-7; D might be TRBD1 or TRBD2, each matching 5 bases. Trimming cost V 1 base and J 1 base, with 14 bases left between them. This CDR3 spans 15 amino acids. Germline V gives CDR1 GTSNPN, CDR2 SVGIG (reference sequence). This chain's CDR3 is CAWSAPGARSYEQYF. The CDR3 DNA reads TGTGCCTGGAGTGCGCCCGGGGCCCGATCCTACGAGCAGTACTTC.

As DNA, the CDR3 is TGCGCCAGCATCAGAGCCCTCGTGGATACGCAGTATTTT. Residues: CASIRALVDTQYF. The J gene is TRBJ2-3, the V gene TRBV23-1; D not certain. TRBV23-1 carries the ORF label, with uncertain function. The CDR3 length is 13 residues. V lost 7 bases to trimming and J lost 6 bases, with 14 bases between them.

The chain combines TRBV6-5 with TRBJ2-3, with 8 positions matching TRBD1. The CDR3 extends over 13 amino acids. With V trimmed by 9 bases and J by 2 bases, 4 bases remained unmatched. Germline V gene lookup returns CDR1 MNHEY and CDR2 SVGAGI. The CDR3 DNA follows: TGTGCCAGTCGACAGGGGTCCACAGATACGCAGTATTTT. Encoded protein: CASRQGSTDTQYF.

The CDR3 reads CASSYDLAGYNEQFF. Here the CDR3 DNA reads TGTGCCAGCAGTTATGATCTAGCGGGCTACAATGAGCAGTTCTTC. This chain links TRBV6-5 with TRBJ2-1, with 8 bases fitting TRBD2. The germline V gene encodes CDR1 MNHEY and CDR2 SVGAGI. The CDR3 length is 15 residues. V lost 3 bases to trimming and J lost 3 bases; unmatched junction nucleotides: 4.

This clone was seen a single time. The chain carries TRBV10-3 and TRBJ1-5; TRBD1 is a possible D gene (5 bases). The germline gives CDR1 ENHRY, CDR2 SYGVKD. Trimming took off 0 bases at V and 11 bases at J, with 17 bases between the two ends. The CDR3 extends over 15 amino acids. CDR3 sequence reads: CAISESGVLGEAQHF. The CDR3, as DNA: TGTGCCATCAGTGAGTCGGGGGTCCTAGGTGAGGCCCAGCATTTT.

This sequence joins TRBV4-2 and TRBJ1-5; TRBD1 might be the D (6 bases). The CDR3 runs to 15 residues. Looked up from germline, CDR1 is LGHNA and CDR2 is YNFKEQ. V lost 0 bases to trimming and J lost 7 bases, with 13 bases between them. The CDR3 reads CASSQDLGGGQPQHF. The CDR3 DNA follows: TGTGCCAGCAGCCAAGATTTGGGGGGCGGACAGCCCCAGCATTTT.

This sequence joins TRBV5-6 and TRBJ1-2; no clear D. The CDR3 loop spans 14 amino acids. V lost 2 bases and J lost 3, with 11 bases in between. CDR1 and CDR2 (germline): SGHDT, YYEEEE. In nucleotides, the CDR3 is TGTGCCAGCAGCTTCACGACTGATGACTATGGCTACACCTTC. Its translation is CASSFTTDDYGYTF.

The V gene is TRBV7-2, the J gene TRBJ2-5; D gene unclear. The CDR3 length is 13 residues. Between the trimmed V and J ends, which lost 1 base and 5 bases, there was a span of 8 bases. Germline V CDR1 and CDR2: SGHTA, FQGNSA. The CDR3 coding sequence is TGTGCCAGCAGCTTAGGGTTGGGGGAGACCCAGTACTTC. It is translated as CASSLGLGETQYF.

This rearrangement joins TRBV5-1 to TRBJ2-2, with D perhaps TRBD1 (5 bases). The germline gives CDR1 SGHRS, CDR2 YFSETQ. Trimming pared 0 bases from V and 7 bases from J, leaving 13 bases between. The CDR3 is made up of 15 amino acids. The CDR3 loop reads CASSLGGAPGGELFF. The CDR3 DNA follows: TGCGCCAGCAGCTTGGGTGGGGCGCCCGGCGGGGAGCTGTTTTTT.

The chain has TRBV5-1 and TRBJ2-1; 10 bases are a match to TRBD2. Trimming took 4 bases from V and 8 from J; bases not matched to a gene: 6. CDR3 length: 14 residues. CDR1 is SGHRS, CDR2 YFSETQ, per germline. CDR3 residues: CASSDPSGGHEQFF. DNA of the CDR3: TGCGCCAGCAGCGATCCTAGCGGGGGCCATGAGCAGTTCTTC.

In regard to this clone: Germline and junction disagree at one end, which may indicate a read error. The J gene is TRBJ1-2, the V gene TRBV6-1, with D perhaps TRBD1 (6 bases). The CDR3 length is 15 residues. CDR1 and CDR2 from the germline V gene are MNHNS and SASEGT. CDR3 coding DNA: TGTGCCAGCAGAGAAGAGGGGGGTTTGAACTATGGCTACACCTTC. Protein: CASREEGGLNYGYTF.

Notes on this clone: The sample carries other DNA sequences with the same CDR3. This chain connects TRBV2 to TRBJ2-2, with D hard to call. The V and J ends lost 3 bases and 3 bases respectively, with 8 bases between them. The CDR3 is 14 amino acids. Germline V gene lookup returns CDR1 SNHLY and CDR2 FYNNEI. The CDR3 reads CASSEEADTGELFF. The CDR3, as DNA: TGTGCCAGCAGTGAGGAAGCTGACACCGGGGAGCTGTTTTTT.

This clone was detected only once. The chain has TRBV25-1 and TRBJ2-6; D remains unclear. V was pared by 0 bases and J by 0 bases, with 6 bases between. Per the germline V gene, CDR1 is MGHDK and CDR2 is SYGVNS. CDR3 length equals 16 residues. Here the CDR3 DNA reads TGTGCCAGCAGTGAATACCAGTTCTCTGGGGCCAACGTCCTGACTTTC. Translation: CASSEYQFSGANVLTF.

The DNA of the CDR3 is TGTGCCAGCACATACAGGCCCAGCTCCTACGAGCAGTACTTC. Translated: CASTYRPSSYEQYF. The V and J genes are TRBV28 and TRBJ2-7, with D tentatively TRBD1 (5 bases). The CDR3 is made up of 14 amino acids. The ends were cut back, 7 bases at V and 0 bases at J, with 13 bases in the middle. Germline CDR1 and CDR2: MDHEN and SYDVKM.

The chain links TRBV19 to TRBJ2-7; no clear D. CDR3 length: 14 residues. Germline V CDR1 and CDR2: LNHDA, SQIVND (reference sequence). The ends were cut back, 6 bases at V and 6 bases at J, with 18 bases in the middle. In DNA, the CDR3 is TGTGCCAGTAGCCCAAGGACGGGTATCGGCGAGCAGTACTTC. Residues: CASSPRTGIGEQYF.

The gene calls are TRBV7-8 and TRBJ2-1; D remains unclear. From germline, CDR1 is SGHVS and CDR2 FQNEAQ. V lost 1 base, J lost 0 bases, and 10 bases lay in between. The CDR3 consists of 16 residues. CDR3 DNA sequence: TGTGCCAGCAGCTTAGGCTGGCAGAGCTCCTACAATGAGCAGTTCTTC. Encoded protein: CASSLGWQSSYNEQFF.

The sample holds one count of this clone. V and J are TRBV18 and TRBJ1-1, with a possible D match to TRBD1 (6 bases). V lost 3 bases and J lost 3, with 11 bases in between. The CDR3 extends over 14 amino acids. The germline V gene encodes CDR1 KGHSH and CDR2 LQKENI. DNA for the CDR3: TGTGCCAGCTCACCTGGGGGGGCGCACACTGAAGCTTTCTTT. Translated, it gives CASSPGGAHTEAFF.

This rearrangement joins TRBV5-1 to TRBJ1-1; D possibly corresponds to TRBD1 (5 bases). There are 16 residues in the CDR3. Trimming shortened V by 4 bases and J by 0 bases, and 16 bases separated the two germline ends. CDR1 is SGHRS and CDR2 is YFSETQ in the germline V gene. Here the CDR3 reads CASSLAQGRLNTEAFF. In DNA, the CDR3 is TGCGCCAGCAGCCTCGCGCAGGGACGACTGAACACTGAAGCTTTCTTT.

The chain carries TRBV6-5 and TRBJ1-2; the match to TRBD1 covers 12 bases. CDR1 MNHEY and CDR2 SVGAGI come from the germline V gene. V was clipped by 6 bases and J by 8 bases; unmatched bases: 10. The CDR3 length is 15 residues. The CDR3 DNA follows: TGTGCCAGCAGCAAGATGGGACAGGGGGCACCGGGCTACACCTTC. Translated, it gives CASSKMGQGAPGYTF.

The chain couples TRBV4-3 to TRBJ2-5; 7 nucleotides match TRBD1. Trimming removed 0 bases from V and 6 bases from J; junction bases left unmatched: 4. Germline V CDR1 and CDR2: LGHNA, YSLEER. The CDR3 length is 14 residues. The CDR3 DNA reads TGCGCCAGCAGCCAAGACGACAGGGAAAAGACCCAGTACTTC. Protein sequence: CASSQDDREKTQYF.

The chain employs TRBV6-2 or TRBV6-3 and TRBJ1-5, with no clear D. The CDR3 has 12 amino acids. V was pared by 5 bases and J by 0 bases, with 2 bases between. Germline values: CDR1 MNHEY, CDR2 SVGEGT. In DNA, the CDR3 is TGTGCCAGCAGTAATAGCAATCAGCCCCAGCATTTT. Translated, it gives CASSNSNQPQHF.

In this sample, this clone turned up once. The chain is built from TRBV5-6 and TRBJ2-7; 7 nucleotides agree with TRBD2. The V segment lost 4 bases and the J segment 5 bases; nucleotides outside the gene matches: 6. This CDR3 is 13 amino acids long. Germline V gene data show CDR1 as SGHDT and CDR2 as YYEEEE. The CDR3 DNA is TGTGCCAGCAGCCTGCCCCGGGGGGACGAGCAGTACTTC. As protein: CASSLPRGDEQYF.

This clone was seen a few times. The CDR3 nucleotides are TGTGCCATCAGTGAACAAGGACGGAGCTATGGCTACACCTTC. This sequence encodes CAISEQGRSYGYTF. The V call is TRBV10-3, the J call TRBJ1-2, with unresolved D. Germline V gene lookup returns CDR1 ENHRY and CDR2 SYGVKD. This CDR3 spans 14 amino acids. V gave up 3 bases and J gave up 4 bases, with 12 bases separating them.